The entry below gives a single T cell receptor (beta chain) sequence along with its context. Its antigen is undetermined. The record originates from a study of CD4 T cells in relation to SARS-CoV-2 and coronaviruses. Only in-frame clones appear in the TCRdb table, and some are missing; sequencing was by immunoSEQ multiplex PCR. The repertoire holds tens of thousands of clones, with about 92% as singletons. Study-level findings and limits: Samples before the pandemic and after infection were not matched within any donor. Compared with monoreactive clones, crossreactive clones showed significantly weaker SARS-CoV-2 expansion. In approximately 71% of donors, memory CD4+ clonotypes crossrecognized SARS-CoV-2 and at least one common cold coronavirus spike.

The CDR3 sequence is 16 residues long. V was trimmed by 4 bases and J by 0 bases, leaving 15 bases between them. Germline values: CDR1 MNHEY, CDR2 SVGAGI. The chain is built from TRBV6-5 and TRBJ1-2; TRBD1 is a possible D gene (5 bases). Sequencing was done on a sample of naive CD4+ T cells from PBMCs. Subset defined: naive CD4+ T cells isolated by negative enrichment. The receptor's source is an adult with COVID-19. CDR3 region: CASSSTPDRANYGYTF. The CDR3 DNA reads TGTGCCAGCAGTTCTACCCCAGACAGAGCTAACTATGGCTACACCTTC.